This is a list of T cell receptor beta chains from one sample in a study of regulatory T cells in long-lasting Graves disease. TCRdb redid the calling of the multiplex PCR reads with MiXCR, one entry per CDR3 protein. The table records 510,000 or so distinct CDR3 sequences, around 11% of them present only once. This same sample was also taken into another study, of T cells in Graves' hyperthyroidism and ophthalmopathy.

The sequenced sample was peripheral blood mononuclear cells (PBMCs), obtained at new diagnosis, from a patient treated with antithyroid drugs. The source of these receptors is a woman aged 30 to 39 with Graves disease. CDR3s include the opening cysteine and the closing phenylalanine or tryptophan. The D gene is left open where the match is weak. Size is omitted from some rows. Given values are once, few, many or a class for expanded clones.

J	size	D	V	CDR3	DNA
TRBJ1-5	few	NA	TRBV30	CAWSRGQPQHF	TGTGCCTGGAGTCGGGGACAGCCCCAGCATTTT
TRBJ2-2	NA	TRBD2	TRBV10-2	CASTNGLAVFGAGELFF	TGCGCCAGCACCAACGGACTAGCGGTATTTGGCGCCGGGGAGCTGTTTTTT
TRBJ2-1	many	TRBD2	TRBV9	CASSSSSGRDYNEQFF	TGTGCCAGCAGCTCATCGAGCGGGAGAGACTACAATGAGCAGTTCTTC
TRBJ2-5	NA	NA	TRBV5-1	CASSHGREYQETQYF	TGCGCCAGCAGCCACGGACGGGAGTACCAAGAGACCCAGTACTTC
TRBJ2-3	NA	TRBD2	TRBV6-1	CASSEAHLAGVGADTQYF	TGTGCCAGCAGTGAAGCCCACTTAGCGGGCGTAGGGGCAGATACGCAGTATTTT
TRBJ2-7	many	NA	TRBV11-2	CASSRPDQTYEQYF	TGTGCCAGCAGCCGGCCCGACCAGACCTACGAGCAGTACTTC
TRBJ2-1	many	NA	TRBV4-3	CASSQEWASPEQFF	TGCGCCAGCAGCCAAGAATGGGCTAGTCCGGAGCAGTTCTTC
TRBJ2-1	NA	NA	TRBV19	CASGLTNRNEQFF	TGTGCCAGTGGCCTCACAAACAGAAATGAGCAGTTCTTC
TRBJ2-5	NA	NA	TRBV5-4	CASSFEAQRAKETQYF	TGTGCCAGCAGCTTTGAGGCCCAGCGGGCCAAAGAGACCCAGTACTTC
TRBJ2-1	NA	TRBD2	TRBV10-1	CASSKGGLADRRNEQFF	TGCGCCAGCAGTAAGGGCGGACTAGCGGACCGGCGTAATGAGCAGTTCTTC
TRBJ2-1	NA	TRBD2	TRBV2	CASSGGTSGRGINEQFF	TGTGCCAGCAGCGGGGGGACTAGCGGGAGGGGAATCAATGAGCAGTTCTTC
TRBJ1-2	many	NA	TRBV5-1	CASSLDFTTYGYTF	TGCGCCAGCAGCTTAGACTTCACCACCTATGGCTACACCTTC
TRBJ1-2	many	NA	TRBV3-1	CASSRRAEGYGYTF	TGTGCCAGCAGCAGAAGAGCAGAGGGCTATGGCTACACCTTC
TRBJ2-3	many	NA	TRBV18	CASSPRGSSRDTQYF	TGTGCCAGCTCACCGAGAGGGTCGTCCAGGGATACGCAGTATTTT
TRBJ2-7	many	TRBD2	TRBV28	CASIQGGTRMEQYF	TGTGCCAGCATCCAGGGTGGGACTAGAATGGAGCAGTACTTC
TRBJ2-7	many	TRBD2	TRBV5-6	CASSPSSGSYEQYF	TGTGCCAGCAGTCCCTCTAGCGGGAGTTACGAGCAGTACTTC
TRBJ2-1	few	NA	TRBV24-1	CATSGQTAKSSYNEQFF	TGTGCCACCAGTGGCCAGACAGCCAAAAGCTCCTACAATGAGCAGTTCTTC
TRBJ2-7	many	NA	TRBV6-1	CASSQGFPPYEQYF	TGTGCCAGCAGTCAAGGGTTCCCCCCCTACGAGCAGTACTTC
TRBJ1-4	many	NA	TRBV19	CASRSIGAGHNEKLFF	TGTGCCAGTAGGTCCATAGGCGCAGGACACAATGAAAAACTGTTTTTT
TRBJ2-3	NA	TRBD2	TRBV29-1	CSVVGVLAGGPGSDTQYF	TGCAGCGTTGTCGGGGTGTTAGCGGGAGGGCCGGGCTCAGATACGCAGTATTTT
TRBJ2-5	NA	NA	TRBV29-1	CSVDRMWETQYF	TGCAGCGTTGACAGGATGTGGGAGACCCAGTACTTC
TRBJ1-6	many	NA	TRBV20-1	CSAERGNNSPLHF	TGCAGTGCAGAAAGGGGAAATAATTCACCCCTCCACTTT
TRBJ2-7	many	TRBD1	TRBV7-9	CASSPAQVPRGYEQYF	TGTGCCAGCAGCCCAGCTCAGGTCCCCAGGGGGTACGAGCAGTACTTC
TRBJ2-1	many	NA	TRBV5-1	CASQEQDNEQFF	TGCGCCAGCCAGGAGCAGGACAATGAGCAGTTCTTC
TRBJ1-1	few	NA	TRBV4-3	CASSQQHGMNTEAFF	TGCGCCAGCAGCCAACAGCACGGAATGAACACTGAAGCTTTCTTT
TRBJ2-3	many	TRBD2	TRBV4-1	CASSQSLAGDTDTQYF	TGCGCCAGCAGCCAATCACTAGCGGGAGATACAGATACGCAGTATTTT
TRBJ2-5	many	TRBD1	TRBV7-9	CASSPETGLETQYF	TGTGCCAGCAGCCCCGAGACAGGGTTGGAGACCCAGTACTTC
TRBJ1-1	many	TRBD1	TRBV20-1	CSARTDRGKWRGTEAFF	TGCAGTGCTAGAACTGACAGGGGAAAATGGAGAGGGACTGAAGCTTTCTTT
TRBJ2-7	many	NA	TRBV7-8	CASSPTRTVREQYF	TGTGCCAGCAGCCCAACCCGGACAGTGCGTGAGCAGTACTTC
TRBJ2-7	few	TRBD2	TRBV7-2	CASSFRVGLAGGPTSLRLIEQYF	TGTGCCAGCAGCTTCCGAGTAGGGCTAGCGGGAGGGCCGACGAGCCTTAGGCTCATAGAGCAGTACTTC
TRBJ2-1	few	NA	TRBV4-1	CASSQGGQAEQFF	TGCGCCAGCAGCCAGGGAGGACAGGCAGAGCAGTTCTTC
TRBJ2-1	many	NA	TRBV7-2	CASSYTTLSSYNEQFF	TGTGCCAGCAGCTATACCACTCTGAGCTCCTACAATGAGCAGTTCTTC
TRBJ2-7	many	NA	TRBV28	CASSLPVEVTYEQYF	TGTGCCAGCAGCCTACCCGTGGAGGTGACCTACGAGCAGTACTTC
TRBJ2-3	NA	NA	TRBV9	CASSRGKGADTQYF	TGTGCCAGCAGCAGGGGCAAGGGAGCAGATACGCAGTATTTT
TRBJ1-2	many	NA	TRBV5-6	CASSPDWFYGYTF	TGTGCCAGCAGCCCGGACTGGTTCTATGGCTACACCTTC
TRBJ1-2	many	TRBD1	TRBV2	CVRRQGAGYTF	TGTGTCAGGCGACAGGGGGCTGGCTACACCTTC
TRBJ1-5	many	NA	TRBV19	CASSIVVGPGGNQPQHF	TGTGCCAGTAGTATCGTGGTCGGCCCTGGGGGCAATCAGCCCCAGCATTTT
TRBJ2-1	many	NA	TRBV3-1	CASRSGQGDEQFF	TGTGCCAGCAGGTCCGGGCAGGGCGATGAGCAGTTCTTC
TRBJ2-3	many	TRBD2	TRBV20-1	CSAPPVSGRDTQYF	TGCAGTGCTCCCCCCGTTAGCGGGAGAGATACGCAGTATTTT
TRBJ2-2	few	TRBD1	TRBV20-1	CSATGGWTGELFF	TGCAGTGCTACAGGGGGCTGGACCGGGGAGCTGTTTTTT
TRBJ1-5	many	NA	TRBV30	CAWSAQQGSNQPQHF	TGTGCCTGGAGTGCTCAACAGGGTAGCAATCAGCCCCAGCATTTT
TRBJ2-3	NA	TRBD2	TRBV20-1	CSADSTSSTDTQYF	TGCAGTGCCGATTCGACTAGCAGCACAGATACGCAGTATTTT